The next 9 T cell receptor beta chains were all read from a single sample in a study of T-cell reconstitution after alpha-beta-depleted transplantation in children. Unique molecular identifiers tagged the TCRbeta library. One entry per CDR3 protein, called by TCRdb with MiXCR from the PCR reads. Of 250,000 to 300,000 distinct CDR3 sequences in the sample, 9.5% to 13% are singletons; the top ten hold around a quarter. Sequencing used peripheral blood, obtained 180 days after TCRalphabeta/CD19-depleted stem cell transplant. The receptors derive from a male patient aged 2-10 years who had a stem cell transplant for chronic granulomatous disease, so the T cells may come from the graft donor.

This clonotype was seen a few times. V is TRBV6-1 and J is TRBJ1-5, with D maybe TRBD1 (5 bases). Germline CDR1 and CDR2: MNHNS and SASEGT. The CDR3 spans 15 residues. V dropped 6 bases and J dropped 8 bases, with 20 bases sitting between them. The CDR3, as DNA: TGTGCCAGCAGGACTTCCCGGGACTCAAGAGAGCCCCAGCATTTT. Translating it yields CASRTSRDSREPQHF.

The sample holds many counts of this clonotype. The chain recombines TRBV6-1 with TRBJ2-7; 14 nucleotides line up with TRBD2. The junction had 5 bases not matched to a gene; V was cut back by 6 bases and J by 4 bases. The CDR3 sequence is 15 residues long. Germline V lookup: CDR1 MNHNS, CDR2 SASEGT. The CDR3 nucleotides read TGTGCCAGCAGGTCCGGGACTAGCGGGAGATACGAGCAGTACTTC. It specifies CASRSGTSGRYEQYF.

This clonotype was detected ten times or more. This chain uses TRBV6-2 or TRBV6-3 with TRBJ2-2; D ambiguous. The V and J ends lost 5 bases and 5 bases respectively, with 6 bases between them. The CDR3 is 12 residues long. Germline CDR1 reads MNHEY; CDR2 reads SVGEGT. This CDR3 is CASSMGTGELFF. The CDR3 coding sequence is TGTGCCAGCAGTATGGGGACCGGGGAGCTGTTTTTT.

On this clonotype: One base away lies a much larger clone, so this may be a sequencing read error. The DNA of the CDR3 is TGTGCCAGCAGCACTAGGGACGGATCCTACGAGCAGTACTTC. Its translation: CASSTRDGSYEQYF. This chain uses TRBV9 with TRBJ2-7; the D call may be TRBD1 or TRBD2 (5 bases each). Germline lookup yields CDR1 SGDLS and CDR2 YYNGEE. This CDR3 spans 14 amino acids. V lost 4 bases to trimming and J lost 1 base, with 12 bases between them.

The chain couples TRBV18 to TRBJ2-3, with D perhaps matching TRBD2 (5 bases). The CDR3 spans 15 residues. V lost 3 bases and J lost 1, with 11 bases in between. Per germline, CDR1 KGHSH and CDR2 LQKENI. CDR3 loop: CASSPQRLGTDTQYF. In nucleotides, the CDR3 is TGTGCCAGCTCACCGCAGCGGTTAGGCACAGATACGCAGTATTTT.

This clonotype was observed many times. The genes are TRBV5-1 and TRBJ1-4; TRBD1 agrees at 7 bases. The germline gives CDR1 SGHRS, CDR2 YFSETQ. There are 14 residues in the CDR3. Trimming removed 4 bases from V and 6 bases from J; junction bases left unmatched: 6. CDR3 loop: CASSPTGRDEKLFF. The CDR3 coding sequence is TGCGCCAGCAGCCCGACAGGGAGGGATGAAAAACTGTTTTTT.

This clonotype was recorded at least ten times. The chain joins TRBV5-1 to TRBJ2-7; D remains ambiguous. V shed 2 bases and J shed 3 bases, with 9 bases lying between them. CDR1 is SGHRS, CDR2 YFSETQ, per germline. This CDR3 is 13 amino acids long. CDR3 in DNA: TGCGCCAGCAGCTTAAGGCCCCTCTACGAGCAGTACTTC. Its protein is CASSLRPLYEQYF.

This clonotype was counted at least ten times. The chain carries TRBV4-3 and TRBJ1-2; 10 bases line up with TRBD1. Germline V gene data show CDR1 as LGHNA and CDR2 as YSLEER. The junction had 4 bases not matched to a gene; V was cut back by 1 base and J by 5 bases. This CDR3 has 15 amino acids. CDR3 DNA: TGCGCCAGCAGCCAAGTCAGGACAGGGGGTTATGGCTACACCTTC. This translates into CASSQVRTGGYGYTF.

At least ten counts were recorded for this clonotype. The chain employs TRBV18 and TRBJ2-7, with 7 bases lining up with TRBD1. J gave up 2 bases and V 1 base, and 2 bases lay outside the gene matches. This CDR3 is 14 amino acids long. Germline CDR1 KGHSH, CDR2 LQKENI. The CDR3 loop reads CASSPLQGAYEQYF. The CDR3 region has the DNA TGTGCCAGCTCACCACTTCAGGGGGCCTACGAGCAGTACTTC.